The clone carrying this T cell receptor (beta chain) was seen a single time. Its specificity is not known. The record originates from a study of T cell responses to AZD1222 COVID-19 vaccine. The germline V gene encodes CDR1 MNHEY and CDR2 SVGAGI. CDR3 length: 13 residues. V was cut by 2 bases and J by 2 bases, with 4 bases left in between. Study conclusions and caveats: Of the AZD1222 recipients, only five to seven were seropositive at baseline.

The assay was immunoSEQ multiplex PCR, and TCRdb's table has in-frame clones only and misses some. The data show around 150,000 clones, roughly 93% seen once. The sequences come from peripheral blood, collected 28 days after the second AZD1222 dose. This TCR was sampled from an adult who received the AZD1222 COVID-19 vaccine. The chain uses TRBV6-5 and TRBJ1-5, with unresolved D. This CDR3 is CASSYVGNQPQHF. Written as DNA, the CDR3 is TGTGCCAGCAGTTACGTAGGCAATCAGCCCCAGCATTTT.